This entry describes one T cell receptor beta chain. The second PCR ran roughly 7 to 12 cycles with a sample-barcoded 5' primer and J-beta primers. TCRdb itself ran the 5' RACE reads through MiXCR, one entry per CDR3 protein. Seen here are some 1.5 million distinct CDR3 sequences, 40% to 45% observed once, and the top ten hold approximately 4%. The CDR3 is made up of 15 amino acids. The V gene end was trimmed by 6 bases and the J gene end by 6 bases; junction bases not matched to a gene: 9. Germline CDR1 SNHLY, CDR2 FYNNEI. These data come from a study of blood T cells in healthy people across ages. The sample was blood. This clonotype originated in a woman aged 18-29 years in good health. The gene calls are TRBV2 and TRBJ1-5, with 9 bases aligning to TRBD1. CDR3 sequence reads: CASSGQGYWVQPQHF. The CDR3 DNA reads TGTGCCAGCAGCGGACAGGGGTATTGGGTTCAGCCCCAGCATTTT.